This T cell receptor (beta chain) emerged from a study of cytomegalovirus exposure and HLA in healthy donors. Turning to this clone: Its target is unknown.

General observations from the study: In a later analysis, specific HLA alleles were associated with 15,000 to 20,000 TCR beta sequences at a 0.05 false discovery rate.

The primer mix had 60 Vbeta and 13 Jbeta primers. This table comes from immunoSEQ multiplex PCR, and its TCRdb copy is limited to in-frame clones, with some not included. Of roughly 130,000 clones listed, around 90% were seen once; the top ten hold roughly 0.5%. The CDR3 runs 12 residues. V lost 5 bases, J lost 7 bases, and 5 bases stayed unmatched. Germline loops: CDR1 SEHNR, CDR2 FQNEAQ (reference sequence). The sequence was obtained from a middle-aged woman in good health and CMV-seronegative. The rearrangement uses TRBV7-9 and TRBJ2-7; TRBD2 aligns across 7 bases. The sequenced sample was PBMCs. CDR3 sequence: CASSLHGGEQYF. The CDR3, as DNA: TGTGCCAGCAGCCTCCACGGGGGGGAGCAGTACTTC.